This T cell receptor beta chain stems from a study of T cell repertoires in aging, cancer and after chemotherapy. About the research overall: The full dataset contained several million TCR reads.

The CDR3 has 13 amino acids. The V gene lost 4 bases and the J gene lost 5 bases, with 11 bases spanning the gap. The germline CDR1 and CDR2 sequences are MNHEY and SVGAGI. TCR beta rearrangements were amplified from peripheral blood genomic DNA. TRB rearrangements spanning V, D and J were amplified using mixed TRB-A/B primers. Each CDR3 protein is one row after TCRdb ran MiXCR on the multiplex PCR reads. The sample contains about 1,500 distinct CDR3 sequences, roughly 54% of which appear only once. The sample was blood. This receptor was identified in a human donor with a blood cancer. This chain links TRBV6-5 with TRBJ1-1; D gene unclear. For the CDR3, the DNA is TGTGCCAGCAGTTGTAGGCATCGAACTGAAGCTTTCTTT. This encodes CASSCRHRTEAFF.